These T cell receptor beta chains were read from a single sample in a study of T cell responses to AZD1222 COVID-19 vaccine. Produced via immunoSEQ multiplex PCR; TCRdb's table is partial and in-frame only. The sample comprises about 120,000 clones, 80% to 90% of which are singletons, and about 2.4% rests with the top ten. The material sequenced was peripheral blood, taken on day 0 of AZD1222 vaccination. These receptors were collected from an adult in good health. Each CDR3 is given with its conserved first and last residue. A D gene is named only where the DNA matches it firmly. Size is omitted from some rows. Given values are once, few, many or a class for expanded clones.

j_gene: TRBJ2-7
abundance: .
v_gene: TRBV5-1
d_gene: TRBD1
CDR3nt: TGCGCCAGCAGCTCGACCGGGGACAGGCCTCCCTACGAGCAGTACTTC
CDR3aa: CASSSTGDRPPYEQYF

j_gene: TRBJ2-7
abundance: few
v_gene: TRBV5-6
d_gene: TRBD2
CDR3nt: TGTGCCAGCAGCTCTCGGACTAGCGGGAGAGGGGATGGTCGGTACTTC
CDR3aa: CASSSRTSGRGDGRYF

j_gene: TRBJ2-3
abundance: once
v_gene: TRBV11-2
d_gene: TRBD2
CDR3nt: TGTGCCAGCAGCTTAGATCTAGTAGGGGTGAGGGGAGGGCCAGATACGCAGTATTTT
CDR3aa: CASSLDLVGVRGGPDTQYF

j_gene: TRBJ2-3
abundance: .
v_gene: TRBV24-1
d_gene: .
CDR3nt: TGTGCCACCAGTGATTCCCGGAAAAGGACAGATACGCAGTATTTT
CDR3aa: CATSDSRKRTDTQYF

j_gene: TRBJ1-4
abundance: .
v_gene: TRBV19
d_gene: TRBD1
CDR3nt: TGTGCCAGTAGATACGGGACAGGGAATACTAATGAAAAACTGTTTTTT
CDR3aa: CASRYGTGNTNEKLFF

j_gene: TRBJ1-2
abundance: .
v_gene: TRBV7-8
d_gene: TRBD1
CDR3nt: TGTGCCAGCAGCTTAGGCGCACAGGGGGCTGGCGGCTACACCTTC
CDR3aa: CASSLGAQGAGGYTF

j_gene: TRBJ1-1
abundance: once
v_gene: TRBV21-1
d_gene: .
CDR3nt: TGTGCCAGCAGCAAACCGAGACAGGGGTGGCTATACACTGAAGCTTTCTTT
CDR3aa: CASSKPRQGWLYTEAFF

j_gene: TRBJ1-5
abundance: .
v_gene: TRBV19
d_gene: TRBD1
CDR3nt: TGTGCCAGTAGTATCGGACAGGTTGATGGTCAGCCCCAGCATTTT
CDR3aa: CASSIGQVDGQPQHF

j_gene: TRBJ2-1
abundance: .
v_gene: TRBV19
d_gene: .
CDR3nt: TGTGCCAGTAGTCCCCCGGGAGCAAAGCGTAACAATGAGCAGTTCTTC
CDR3aa: CASSPPGAKRNNEQFF

j_gene: TRBJ2-1
abundance: .
v_gene: TRBV2
d_gene: .
CDR3nt: TGTGCCAGCAGCCCCCCCCGAACCCTCTCCTACAATGAGCAGTTCTTC
CDR3aa: CASSPPRTLSYNEQFF

j_gene: TRBJ1-6
abundance: .
v_gene: TRBV5-4
d_gene: .
CDR3nt: TGTGCCAGCAGCTTGGGGAGCCTAACGGATTCACCCCTCCACTTT
CDR3aa: CASSLGSLTDSPLHF

j_gene: TRBJ2-2
abundance: .
v_gene: TRBV28
d_gene: TRBD1
CDR3nt: TGTGCCAGCAGCATCATCCGGACAGGGAACACCGGGGAGCTGTTTTTT
CDR3aa: CASSIIRTGNTGELFF

j_gene: TRBJ1-6
abundance: .
v_gene: TRBV10-1
d_gene: TRBD1
CDR3nt: TGCGCCAGCAGTGACCTCGTGCCCGGGGCAGGGGGAACTCATTCACCCCTCCACTTT
CDR3aa: CASSDLVPGAGGTHSPLHF

j_gene: TRBJ2-1
abundance: .
v_gene: TRBV5-6
d_gene: TRBD2
CDR3nt: TGTGCCAGCAGCTGGGGGGGACTCATGCAGGGAGGTGAGCAGTTCTTC
CDR3aa: CASSWGGLMQGGEQFF

j_gene: TRBJ1-2
abundance: .
v_gene: TRBV10-1
d_gene: .
CDR3nt: TGCGCCAGCAGTGTACCCAGGTACCCCTTTAACTATGGCTACACCTTC
CDR3aa: CASSVPRYPFNYGYTF

j_gene: TRBJ2-5
abundance: .
v_gene: TRBV5-5
d_gene: TRBD1
CDR3nt: TGTGCCAGCAGCTTGACAGGGGGTTGGCAAGAGACCCAGTACTTC
CDR3aa: CASSLTGGWQETQYF

j_gene: TRBJ2-7
abundance: .
v_gene: TRBV18
d_gene: .
CDR3nt: TGTGCCAGCTCACCGAGGGACTACGAGCAGTACTTC
CDR3aa: CASSPRDYEQYF

j_gene: TRBJ2-7
abundance: .
v_gene: TRBV9
d_gene: .
CDR3nt: TGTGCCAGCAGCGTTTCCGATACCTACGAGCAGTACTTC
CDR3aa: CASSVSDTYEQYF

j_gene: TRBJ1-1
abundance: .
v_gene: TRBV6-5
d_gene: .
CDR3nt: TGTGCCAGCAGACAGGGAATTACTTTCTTT
CDR3aa: CASRQGITFF

j_gene: TRBJ1-6
abundance: .
v_gene: TRBV5-1
d_gene: TRBD1
CDR3nt: TGCGCCAGCAGCTTGGAGGGGGCAGATAATTCACCCCTCCACTTT
CDR3aa: CASSLEGADNSPLHF

j_gene: TRBJ2-7
abundance: .
v_gene: TRBV6-2/TRBV6-3
d_gene: TRBD2
CDR3nt: TGTGCCAGCAGTTGGACTAGCGGGAGAACCTCTTTC
CDR3aa: CASSWTSGRTSF

j_gene: TRBJ1-6
abundance: .
v_gene: TRBV9
d_gene: .
CDR3nt: TGTGCCAGCAGCGCCCGACATGATAATTCACCCCTCCACTTT
CDR3aa: CASSARHDNSPLHF

j_gene: TRBJ2-7
abundance: .
v_gene: TRBV20-1
d_gene: .
CDR3nt: TGCAGTGTCGGCTTGGGGGAGCAGTACTTC
CDR3aa: CSVGLGEQYF

j_gene: TRBJ2-4
abundance: .
v_gene: TRBV19
d_gene: .
CDR3nt: TGTGCCAGTAGTATAGATCCAGACCTGGCCAAAAACATTCAGTACTTC
CDR3aa: CASSIDPDLAKNIQYF

j_gene: TRBJ2-4
abundance: .
v_gene: TRBV27
d_gene: .
CDR3nt: TGTGCCAGCAGTTTGGGGGGCGCTGCCAAAAACATTCAGTACTTC
CDR3aa: CASSLGGAAKNIQYF

j_gene: TRBJ1-1
abundance: .
v_gene: TRBV4-1
d_gene: .
CDR3nt: TGCGCCAGCAGCCCTTCAACTCTCACTGAAGCTTTCTTT
CDR3aa: CASSPSTLTEAFF

j_gene: TRBJ1-5
abundance: .
v_gene: TRBV19
d_gene: .
CDR3nt: TGTGCCAGTAGTATAGGCTATAGCAATCAGCCCCAGCATTTT
CDR3aa: CASSIGYSNQPQHF

j_gene: TRBJ1-4
abundance: .
v_gene: TRBV19
d_gene: .
CDR3nt: TGTGCCAGTAGTATAACCCCAACTAATGAAAAACTGTTTTTT
CDR3aa: CASSITPTNEKLFF

j_gene: TRBJ2-2
abundance: .
v_gene: TRBV28
d_gene: .
CDR3nt: TGTGCCAGCAGTTTAAGGAGGGTAGGCACCGGGGAGCTGTTTTTT
CDR3aa: CASSLRRVGTGELFF

j_gene: TRBJ2-7
abundance: few
v_gene: TRBV10-1
d_gene: TRBD2
CDR3nt: TGCGCCAGCAGTCAATCCGGGACTAGCGGGAGAGGGAGTATTCACGAGCAGTACTTC
CDR3aa: CASSQSGTSGRGSIHEQYF

j_gene: TRBJ2-5
abundance: .
v_gene: TRBV7-6
d_gene: .
CDR3nt: TGTGCCAGCAGCTTAGGGACGGCTCGAGGCGAGACCCAGTACTTC
CDR3aa: CASSLGTARGETQYF

j_gene: TRBJ1-4
abundance: .
v_gene: TRBV7-6
d_gene: .
CDR3nt: TGTGCCAGCAGCTTGGGGACGATTAATGAAAAACTGTTTTTT
CDR3aa: CASSLGTINEKLFF

j_gene: TRBJ1-4
abundance: .
v_gene: TRBV28
d_gene: .
CDR3nt: TGTGCCAGCAGTTCCAGGGAAAAACTGTTTTTT
CDR3aa: CASSSREKLFF

j_gene: TRBJ1-2
abundance: .
v_gene: TRBV7-2
d_gene: TRBD1
CDR3nt: TGTGCCAGCAGCCCACAGGGGAAGTATGGCTACACCTTC
CDR3aa: CASSPQGKYGYTF

j_gene: TRBJ1-1
abundance: many
v_gene: TRBV2
d_gene: .
CDR3nt: TGTGCCAGCAGCTCGGGGGTATACACTGAAGCTTTCTTT
CDR3aa: CASSSGVYTEAFF

j_gene: TRBJ2-5
abundance: few
v_gene: TRBV19
d_gene: TRBD1
CDR3nt: TGTGCCAGTAGTGTCGGGACAGGGAATGTGGAGACCCAGTACTTC
CDR3aa: CASSVGTGNVETQYF

j_gene: TRBJ2-1
abundance: medium-sized
v_gene: TRBV12-3/TRBV12-4
d_gene: .
CDR3nt: TGTGCCAGCACCGCGCCAGACAATGAGCAGTTCTTC
CDR3aa: CASTAPDNEQFF

j_gene: TRBJ1-1
abundance: .
v_gene: TRBV28
d_gene: TRBD1
CDR3nt: TGTGCCAGCAGTTCCCGCAGGGGGCAGGGGAACACTGAAGCTTTCTTT
CDR3aa: CASSSRRGQGNTEAFF

j_gene: TRBJ2-1
abundance: .
v_gene: TRBV9
d_gene: .
CDR3nt: TGTGCCAGCAGCGTAGTTGACGACGGCGGAGAGCAGTTCTTC
CDR3aa: CASSVVDDGGEQFF

j_gene: TRBJ2-3
abundance: .
v_gene: TRBV28
d_gene: .
CDR3nt: TGTGCCGGGACGCTCGGGCCTTGGCTATCTAGCACAGATACGCAGTATTTT
CDR3aa: CAGTLGPWLSSTDTQYF

j_gene: TRBJ1-3
abundance: .
v_gene: TRBV6-5
d_gene: .
CDR3nt: TGTGCCAGCAGTATACAGGCAAACACCATATATTTT
CDR3aa: CASSIQANTIYF

j_gene: TRBJ2-1
abundance: .
v_gene: TRBV28
d_gene: .
CDR3nt: TGTGCCAGCAGTTTTGGCAGGGGTGGCAATGAGCAGTTCTTC
CDR3aa: CASSFGRGGNEQFF

j_gene: TRBJ2-7
abundance: few
v_gene: TRBV11-3
d_gene: .
CDR3nt: TGTGCCAGCAGCTTAGTAACAGGGCCGGGCTACGAGCAGTACTTC
CDR3aa: CASSLVTGPGYEQYF

j_gene: TRBJ1-2
abundance: .
v_gene: TRBV28
d_gene: .
CDR3nt: TGTGCCAGCAGTTTAGGGAGAGACTATGGCTACACCTTC
CDR3aa: CASSLGRDYGYTF

j_gene: TRBJ1-5
abundance: .
v_gene: TRBV24-1
d_gene: .
CDR3nt: TGTGCCACCAGTCGAGGGGGGCATAGCAATCAGCCCCAGCATTTT
CDR3aa: CATSRGGHSNQPQHF

j_gene: TRBJ2-3
abundance: .
v_gene: TRBV19
d_gene: .
CDR3nt: TGTGCCAGTGCGCCCGCAGGGGACACAGATACGCAGTATTTT
CDR3aa: CASAPAGDTDTQYF

j_gene: TRBJ2-1
abundance: .
v_gene: TRBV2
d_gene: TRBD1
CDR3nt: TGTGCCAGCAGTGAAAGGGCAGGGGGCATTGGGAATGAGCAGTTCTTC
CDR3aa: CASSERAGGIGNEQFF

j_gene: TRBJ2-2
abundance: few
v_gene: TRBV19
d_gene: .
CDR3nt: TGTGCCACTTCTAGGGGGGCCGGGGAGCTGTTTTTT
CDR3aa: CATSRGAGELFF

j_gene: TRBJ1-2
abundance: .
v_gene: TRBV9
d_gene: TRBD1
CDR3nt: TGTGCCAGCAGCTCGACAGGGAACTATGGCTACACCTTC
CDR3aa: CASSSTGNYGYTF

j_gene: TRBJ2-7
abundance: .
v_gene: TRBV2
d_gene: TRBD2
CDR3nt: TGTGCCAGCAGGGCTAGCGGGAGGGCCGGATCCTACGAGCAGTACTTC
CDR3aa: CASRASGRAGSYEQYF

j_gene: TRBJ2-5
abundance: .
v_gene: TRBV5-6
d_gene: .
CDR3nt: TGTGCCAGCAGCCACGGACGCGGAGGGTGGGAAGAGACCCAGTACTTC
CDR3aa: CASSHGRGGWEETQYF

j_gene: TRBJ2-7
abundance: .
v_gene: TRBV19
d_gene: TRBD2
CDR3nt: TGTGCCAGTAGTTTGCTAGCGGGAGGTTTCTACGAGCAGTACTTC
CDR3aa: CASSLLAGGFYEQYF

j_gene: TRBJ2-3
abundance: .
v_gene: TRBV18
d_gene: TRBD2
CDR3nt: TGTGCCAGCAATCACCCTAGCGGGCCCACAGATACGCAGTATTTT
CDR3aa: CASNHPSGPTDTQYF

j_gene: TRBJ1-1
abundance: .
v_gene: TRBV5-6
d_gene: .
CDR3nt: TGTGCCAGCAGCTTGGCCAACGTAGGTAAAGCTTTCTTT
CDR3aa: CASSLANVGKAFF

j_gene: TRBJ2-2
abundance: .
v_gene: TRBV27
d_gene: TRBD2
CDR3nt: TGTGCCAGCAGTTTCCAAGGACTAGCGGTGAACACCGGGGAGCTGTTTTTT
CDR3aa: CASSFQGLAVNTGELFF

j_gene: TRBJ2-7
abundance: .
v_gene: TRBV5-8
d_gene: TRBD1
CDR3nt: TGTGCCAGCAGCTCCCGGGACAGTAGGTCCTACGAGCAGTACTTC
CDR3aa: CASSSRDSRSYEQYF

j_gene: TRBJ2-2
abundance: .
v_gene: TRBV7-9
d_gene: .
CDR3nt: TGTGCCAGGAGGTTGACGGACACCGGGGAGCTGTTTTTT
CDR3aa: CARRLTDTGELFF

j_gene: TRBJ1-5
abundance: .
v_gene: TRBV21-1
d_gene: .
CDR3nt: TGTGCCAGCAGCAAAGAGGAGACAGGCCACAATCAGCCCCAGCATTTT
CDR3aa: CASSKEETGHNQPQHF

j_gene: TRBJ1-1
abundance: .
v_gene: TRBV27
d_gene: .
CDR3nt: TGTGCCAGCGCCACAGGTCCCGACGCAGCTTTCTTT
CDR3aa: CASATGPDAAFF

j_gene: TRBJ1-6
abundance: .
v_gene: TRBV6-1
d_gene: .
CDR3nt: TGTGCCAGCAGTGAAAGACAGAATTCACCCCTCCACTTT
CDR3aa: CASSERQNSPLHF